This T cell receptor beta chain was observed in a study of T cell changes during pregnancy in multiple sclerosis. Measured with immunoSEQ multiplex PCR; TCRdb has only the in-frame clones, and not every one. The sample includes 60,000 to 70,000 clones, roughly 91% seen only once; the top ten take roughly 1.4%. The sequence was obtained from a female donor in good health, enrolled as a control in a pregnancy study. Sequences were derived from peripheral blood, sampled after pregnancy.

CDR3 coding DNA: TGTGCCAGCTCCCTGTCGACAGGACTTAGAATTCAGCCCCAGCATTTT. This translates into CASSLSTGLRIQPQHF. The chain employs TRBV18 and TRBJ1-5; D may be TRBD1 (6 bases). The CDR3 runs to 16 residues. V lost 6 bases and J 6 bases, leaving 21 bases between the germline ends. Germline assignment: CDR1 KGHSH and CDR2 LQKENI.